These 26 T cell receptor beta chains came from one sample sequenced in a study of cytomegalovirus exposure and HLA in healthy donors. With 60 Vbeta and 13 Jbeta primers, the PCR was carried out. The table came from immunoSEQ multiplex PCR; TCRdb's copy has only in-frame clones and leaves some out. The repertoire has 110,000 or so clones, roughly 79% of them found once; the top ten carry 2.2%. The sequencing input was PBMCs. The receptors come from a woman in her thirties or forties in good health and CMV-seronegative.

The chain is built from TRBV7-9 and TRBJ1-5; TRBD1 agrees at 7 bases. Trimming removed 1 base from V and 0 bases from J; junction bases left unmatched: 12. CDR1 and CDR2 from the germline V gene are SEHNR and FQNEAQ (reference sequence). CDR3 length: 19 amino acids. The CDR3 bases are TGTGCCAGCAGCTTAGGTGGGCCAGGGGGGATAGGTAGCAATCAGCCCCAGCATTTT. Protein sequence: CASSLGGPGGIGSNQPQHF.

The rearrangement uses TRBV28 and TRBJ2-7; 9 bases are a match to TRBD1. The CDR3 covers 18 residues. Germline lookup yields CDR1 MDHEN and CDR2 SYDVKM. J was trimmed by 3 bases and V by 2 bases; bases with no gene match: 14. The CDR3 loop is CASSLSTGGDTLGYEQYF. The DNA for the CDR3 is TGTGCCAGCAGTTTAAGTACAGGGGGCGATACCCTAGGCTACGAGCAGTACTTC.

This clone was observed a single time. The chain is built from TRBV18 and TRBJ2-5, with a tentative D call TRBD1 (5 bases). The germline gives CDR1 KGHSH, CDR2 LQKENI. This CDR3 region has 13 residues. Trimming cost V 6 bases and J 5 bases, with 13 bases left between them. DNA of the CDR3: TGTGCCAGCTCGCCCCAAAGGGGTGAGACCCAGTACTTC. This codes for CASSPQRGETQYF.

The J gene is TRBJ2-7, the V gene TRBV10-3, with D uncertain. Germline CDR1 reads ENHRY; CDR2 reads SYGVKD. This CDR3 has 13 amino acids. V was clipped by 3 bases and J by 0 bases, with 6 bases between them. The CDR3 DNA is TGTGCCATCAGTGAATACAGCTCCTACGAGCAGTACTTC. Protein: CAISEYSSYEQYF.

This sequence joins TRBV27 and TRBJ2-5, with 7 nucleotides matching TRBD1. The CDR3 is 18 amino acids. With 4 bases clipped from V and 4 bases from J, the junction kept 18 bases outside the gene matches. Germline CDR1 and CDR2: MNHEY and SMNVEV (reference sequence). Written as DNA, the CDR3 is TGTGCCAGCAGTTCTTCTTTCGCTATGACAGGGTTTTTAGAGACCCAGTACTTC. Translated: CASSSSFAMTGFLETQYF.

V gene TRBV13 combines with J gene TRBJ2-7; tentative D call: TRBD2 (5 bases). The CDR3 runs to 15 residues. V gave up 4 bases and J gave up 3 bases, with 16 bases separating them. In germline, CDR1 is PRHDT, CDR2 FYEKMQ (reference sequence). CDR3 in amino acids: CASSYHMPGSYEQYF. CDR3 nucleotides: TGTGCCAGCAGCTACCACATGCCGGGGAGCTACGAGCAGTACTTC.

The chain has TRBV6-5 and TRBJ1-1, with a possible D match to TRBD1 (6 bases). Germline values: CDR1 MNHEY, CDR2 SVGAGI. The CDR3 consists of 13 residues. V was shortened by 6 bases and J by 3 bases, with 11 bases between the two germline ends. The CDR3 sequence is CASSLTGYTEAFF. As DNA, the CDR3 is TGTGCCAGCAGCCTTACAGGGTACACTGAAGCTTTCTTT.

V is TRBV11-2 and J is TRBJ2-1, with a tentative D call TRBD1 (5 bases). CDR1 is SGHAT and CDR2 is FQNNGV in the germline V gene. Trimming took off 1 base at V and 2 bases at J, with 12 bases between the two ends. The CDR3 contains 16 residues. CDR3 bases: TGTGCCAGCAGCTTAGGGGTAGGGGCTACCTACAATGAGCAGTTCTTC. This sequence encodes CASSLGVGATYNEQFF.

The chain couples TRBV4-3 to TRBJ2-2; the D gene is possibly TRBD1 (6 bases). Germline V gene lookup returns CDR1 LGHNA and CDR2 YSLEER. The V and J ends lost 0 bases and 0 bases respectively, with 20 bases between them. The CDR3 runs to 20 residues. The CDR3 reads CASSQDPWPSQGANTGELFF. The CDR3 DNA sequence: TGCGCCAGCAGCCAAGATCCGTGGCCCTCACAGGGAGCGAACACCGGGGAGCTGTTTTTT.

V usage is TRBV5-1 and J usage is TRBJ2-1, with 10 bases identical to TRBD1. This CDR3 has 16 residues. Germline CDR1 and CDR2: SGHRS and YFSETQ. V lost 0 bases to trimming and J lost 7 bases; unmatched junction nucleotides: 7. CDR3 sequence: CASSLGDRGILNEQFF. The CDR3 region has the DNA TGCGCCAGCAGCTTGGGGGACAGGGGAATCCTTAATGAGCAGTTCTTC.

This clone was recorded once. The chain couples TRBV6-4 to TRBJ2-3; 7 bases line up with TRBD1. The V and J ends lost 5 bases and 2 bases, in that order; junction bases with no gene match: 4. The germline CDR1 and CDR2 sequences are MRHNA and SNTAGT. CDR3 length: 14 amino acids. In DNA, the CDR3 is TGTGCCAGCAGTCCCGGGACAGACACAGATACGCAGTATTTT. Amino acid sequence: CASSPGTDTDTQYF.

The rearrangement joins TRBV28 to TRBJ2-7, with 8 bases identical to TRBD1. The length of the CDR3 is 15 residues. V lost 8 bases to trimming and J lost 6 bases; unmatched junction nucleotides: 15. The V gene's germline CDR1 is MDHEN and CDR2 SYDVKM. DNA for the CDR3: TGTGCCAGCCAGACAGGGGTCCCTGGGGCTACCGAGCAGTACTTC. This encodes CASQTGVPGATEQYF.

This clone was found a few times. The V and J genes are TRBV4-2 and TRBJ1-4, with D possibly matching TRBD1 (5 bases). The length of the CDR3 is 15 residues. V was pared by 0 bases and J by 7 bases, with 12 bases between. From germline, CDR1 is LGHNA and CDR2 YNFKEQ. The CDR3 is CASSQDSGYIEKLFF. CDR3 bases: TGTGCCAGCAGCCAAGATTCAGGGTACATTGAAAAACTGTTTTTT.

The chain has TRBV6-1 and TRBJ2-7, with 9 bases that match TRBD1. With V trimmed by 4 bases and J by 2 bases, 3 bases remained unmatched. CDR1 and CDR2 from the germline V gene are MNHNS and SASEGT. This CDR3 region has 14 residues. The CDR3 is CASSGDRVAYEQYF. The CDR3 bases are TGTGCCAGCAGTGGGGACAGGGTAGCCTACGAGCAGTACTTC.

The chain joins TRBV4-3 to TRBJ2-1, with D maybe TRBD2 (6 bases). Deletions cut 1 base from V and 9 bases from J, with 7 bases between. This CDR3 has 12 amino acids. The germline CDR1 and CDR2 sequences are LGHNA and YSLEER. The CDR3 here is CASSQGGGEQFF. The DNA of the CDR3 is TGCGCCAGCAGCCAAGGGGGAGGTGAGCAGTTCTTC.

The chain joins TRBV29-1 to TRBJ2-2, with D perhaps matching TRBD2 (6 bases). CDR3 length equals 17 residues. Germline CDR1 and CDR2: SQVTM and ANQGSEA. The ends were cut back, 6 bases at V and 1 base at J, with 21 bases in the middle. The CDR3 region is CSVRRDSYAGNTGELFF. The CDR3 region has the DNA TGCAGCGTAAGACGGGACTCCTACGCTGGGAACACCGGGGAGCTGTTTTTT.

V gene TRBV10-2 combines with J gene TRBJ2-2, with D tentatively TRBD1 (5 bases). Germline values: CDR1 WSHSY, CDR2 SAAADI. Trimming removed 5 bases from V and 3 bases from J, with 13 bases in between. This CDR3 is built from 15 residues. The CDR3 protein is CASSRTRGYTGELFF. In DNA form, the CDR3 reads TGCGCCAGCAGTAGGACAAGGGGTTACACCGGGGAGCTGTTTTTT.

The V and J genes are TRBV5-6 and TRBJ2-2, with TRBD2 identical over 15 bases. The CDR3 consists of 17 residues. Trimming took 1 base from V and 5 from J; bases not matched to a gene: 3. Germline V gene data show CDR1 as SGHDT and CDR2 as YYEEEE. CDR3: CASSLQGLAGGTGELFF. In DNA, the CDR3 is TGTGCCAGCAGCTTGCAGGGACTAGCGGGGGGAACCGGGGAGCTGTTTTTT.

Here the CDR3 DNA reads TGTGCCAGCAGCTCCCAGGGCCCTATGAACACTGAAGCTTTCTTT. This encodes CASSSQGPMNTEAFF. The chain uses TRBV5-4 and TRBJ1-1; maybe TRBD1 (5 bases). This CDR3 region has 15 residues. The germline V gene encodes CDR1 SGHNT and CDR2 YYREEE (reference sequence). V was cut by 3 bases and J by 0 bases, with 12 bases left in between.

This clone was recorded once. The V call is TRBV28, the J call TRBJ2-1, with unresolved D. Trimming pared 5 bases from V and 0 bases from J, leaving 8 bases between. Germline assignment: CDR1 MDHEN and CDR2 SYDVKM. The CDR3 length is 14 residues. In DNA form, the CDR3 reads TGTGCCAGCAGTCCTCCGGGCTCCTACAATGAGCAGTTCTTC. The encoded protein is CASSPPGSYNEQFF.

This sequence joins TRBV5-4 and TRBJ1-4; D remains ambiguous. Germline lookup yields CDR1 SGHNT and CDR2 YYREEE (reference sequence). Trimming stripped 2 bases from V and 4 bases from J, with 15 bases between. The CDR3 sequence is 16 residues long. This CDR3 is CASSFGGGHGNEKLFF. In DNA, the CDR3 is TGTGCCAGCAGCTTCGGAGGAGGTCACGGTAATGAAAAACTGTTTTTT.

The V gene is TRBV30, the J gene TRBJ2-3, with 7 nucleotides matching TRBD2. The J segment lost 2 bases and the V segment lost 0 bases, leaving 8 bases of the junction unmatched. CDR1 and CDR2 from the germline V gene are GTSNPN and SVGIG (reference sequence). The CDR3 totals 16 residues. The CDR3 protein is CAWSVSAGILTDTQYF. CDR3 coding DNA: TGTGCCTGGAGTGTATCAGCGGGGATTCTCACAGATACGCAGTATTTT.

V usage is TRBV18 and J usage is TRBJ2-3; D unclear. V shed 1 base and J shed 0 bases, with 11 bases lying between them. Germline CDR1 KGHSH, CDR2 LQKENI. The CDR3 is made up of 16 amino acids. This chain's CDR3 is CASSPRWQSSTDTQYF. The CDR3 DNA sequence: TGTGCCAGCTCACCACGGTGGCAGTCTAGCACAGATACGCAGTATTTT.

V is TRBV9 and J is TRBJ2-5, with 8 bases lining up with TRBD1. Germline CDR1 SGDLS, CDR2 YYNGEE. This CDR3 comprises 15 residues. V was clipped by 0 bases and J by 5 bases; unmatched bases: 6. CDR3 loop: CASSVVTGGFETQYF. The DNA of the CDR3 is TGTGCCAGCAGCGTAGTAACAGGGGGGTTCGAGACCCAGTACTTC.

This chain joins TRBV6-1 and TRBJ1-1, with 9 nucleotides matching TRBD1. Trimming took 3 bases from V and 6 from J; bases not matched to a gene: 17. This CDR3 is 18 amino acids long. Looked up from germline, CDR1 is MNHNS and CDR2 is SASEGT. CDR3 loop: CASSDLRDGTGSLAEAFF. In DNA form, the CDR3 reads TGTGCCAGCAGTGACCTCAGGGACGGGACAGGGTCTCTTGCTGAAGCTTTCTTT.

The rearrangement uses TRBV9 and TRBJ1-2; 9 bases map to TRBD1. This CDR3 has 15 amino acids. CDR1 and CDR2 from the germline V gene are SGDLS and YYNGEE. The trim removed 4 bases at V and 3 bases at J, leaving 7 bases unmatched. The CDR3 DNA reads TGTGCCAGCAGCACCCCCGGGACAGGGTACTATGGCTACACCTTC. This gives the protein CASSTPGTGYYGYTF.